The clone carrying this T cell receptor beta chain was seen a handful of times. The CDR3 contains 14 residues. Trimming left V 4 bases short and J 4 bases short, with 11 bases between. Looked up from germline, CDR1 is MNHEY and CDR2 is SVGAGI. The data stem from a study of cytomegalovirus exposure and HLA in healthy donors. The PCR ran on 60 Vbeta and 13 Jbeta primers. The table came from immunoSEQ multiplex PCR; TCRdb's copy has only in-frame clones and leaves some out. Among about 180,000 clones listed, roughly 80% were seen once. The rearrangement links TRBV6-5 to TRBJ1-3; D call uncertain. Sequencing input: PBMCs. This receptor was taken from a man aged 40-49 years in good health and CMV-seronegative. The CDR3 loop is CASSLGGGGNTIYF. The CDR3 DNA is TGTGCCAGCAGTTTGGGTGGCGGGGGAAACACCATATATTTT.